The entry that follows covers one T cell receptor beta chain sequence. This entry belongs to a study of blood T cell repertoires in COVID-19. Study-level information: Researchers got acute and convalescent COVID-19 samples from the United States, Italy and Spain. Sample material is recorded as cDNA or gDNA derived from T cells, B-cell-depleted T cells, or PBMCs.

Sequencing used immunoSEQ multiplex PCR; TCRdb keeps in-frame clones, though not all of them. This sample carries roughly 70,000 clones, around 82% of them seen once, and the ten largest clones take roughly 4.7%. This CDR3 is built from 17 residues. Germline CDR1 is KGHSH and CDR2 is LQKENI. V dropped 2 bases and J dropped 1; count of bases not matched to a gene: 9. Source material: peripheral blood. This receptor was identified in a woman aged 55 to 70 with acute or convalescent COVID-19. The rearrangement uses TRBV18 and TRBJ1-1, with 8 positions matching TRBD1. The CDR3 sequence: CASSPRSQGAWNTEAFF. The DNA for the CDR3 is TGTGCCAGCTCACCAAGATCCCAGGGGGCCTGGAACACTGAAGCTTTCTTT.